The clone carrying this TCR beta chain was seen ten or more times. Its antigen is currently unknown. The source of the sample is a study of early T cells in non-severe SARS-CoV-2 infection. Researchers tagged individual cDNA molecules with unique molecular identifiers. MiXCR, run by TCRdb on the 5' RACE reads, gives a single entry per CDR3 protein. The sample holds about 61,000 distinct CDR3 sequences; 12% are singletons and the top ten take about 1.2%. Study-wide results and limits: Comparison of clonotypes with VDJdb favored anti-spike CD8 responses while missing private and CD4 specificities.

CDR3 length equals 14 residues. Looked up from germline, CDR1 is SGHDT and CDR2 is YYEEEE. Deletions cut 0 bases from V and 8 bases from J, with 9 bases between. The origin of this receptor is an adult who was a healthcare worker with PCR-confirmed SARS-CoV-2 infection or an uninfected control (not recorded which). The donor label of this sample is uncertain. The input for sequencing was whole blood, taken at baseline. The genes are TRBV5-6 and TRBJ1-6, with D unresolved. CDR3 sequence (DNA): TGTGCCAGCAGCTTGGCGGCAGGAGATTCACCCCTCCACTTT. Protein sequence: CASSLAAGDSPLHF.